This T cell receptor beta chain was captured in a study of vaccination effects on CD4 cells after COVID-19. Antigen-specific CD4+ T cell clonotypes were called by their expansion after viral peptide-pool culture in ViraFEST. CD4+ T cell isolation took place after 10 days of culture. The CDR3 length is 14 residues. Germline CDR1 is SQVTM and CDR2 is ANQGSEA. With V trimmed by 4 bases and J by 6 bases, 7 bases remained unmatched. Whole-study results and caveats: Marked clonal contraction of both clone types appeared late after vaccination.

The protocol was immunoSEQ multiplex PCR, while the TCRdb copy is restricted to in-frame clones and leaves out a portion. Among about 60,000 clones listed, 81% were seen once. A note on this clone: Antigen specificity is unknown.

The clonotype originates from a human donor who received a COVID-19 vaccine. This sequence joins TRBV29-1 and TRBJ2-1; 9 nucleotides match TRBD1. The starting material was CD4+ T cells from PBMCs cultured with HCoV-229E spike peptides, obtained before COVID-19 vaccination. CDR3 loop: CSVAGTGISNEQFF. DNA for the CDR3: TGCAGCGTTGCTGGGACAGGGATTAGCAATGAGCAGTTCTTC.